The 13 T cell receptor beta chains below all came from one sample that was sequenced in a study of blood T cell repertoires in COVID-19. Assay used: immunoSEQ multiplex PCR; TCRdb lists only in-frame clones, some missing. The sample records 200,000 to 250,000 clones, around 80% being singletons. What was sequenced was peripheral blood. The receptors shown here come from a man between 25 and 39 years old with active or convalescent COVID-19.

The chain has TRBV5-1 and TRBJ1-2; 9 bases align to TRBD1. Germline CDR1 and CDR2: SGHRS and YFSETQ. The J segment lost 3 bases and the V segment lost 0 bases, leaving 3 bases of the junction unmatched. The CDR3 runs 15 residues. In DNA, the CDR3 is TGCGCCAGCAGCTTGGGGGGACAGGGACACTATGGCTACACCTTC. This encodes CASSLGGQGHYGYTF.

The CDR3 spells CASSSQGTNTEAFF. The DNA of the CDR3 is TGCGCCAGCAGCTCGCAGGGTACGAACACTGAAGCTTTCTTT. V gene TRBV5-1 combines with J gene TRBJ1-1, with TRBD1 as a possible D gene (5 bases). CDR1 SGHRS and CDR2 YFSETQ come from the germline V gene. The CDR3 runs 14 residues. V was cut by 3 bases and J by 1 base, with 10 bases left in between.

The CDR3 nucleotides are TGTGCCAGCAGCAAGGAGGTTAATTCACCCCTCCACTTT. As protein: CASSKEVNSPLHF. The chain couples TRBV13 to TRBJ1-6; D not certain. The CDR3 spans 13 residues. Germline V gene sequence: CDR1 PRHDT, CDR2 FYEKMQ (reference sequence). Trimming removed 5 bases at V and 6 bases at J, with 8 bases between.

V usage is TRBV4-2 and J usage is TRBJ2-7, with TRBD1 matching over 9 bases. Germline CDR1 and CDR2: LGHNA and YNFKEQ. The CDR3 spans 14 residues. J was trimmed by 6 bases and V by 3 bases; bases with no gene match: 6. The CDR3 here is CASSQGDRVIEQYF. In DNA, the CDR3 is TGTGCCAGCAGCCAGGGGGACAGGGTAATCGAGCAGTACTTC.

The genes are TRBV19 and TRBJ2-3, with D hard to call. There are 16 residues in the CDR3. The germline V gene encodes CDR1 LNHDA and CDR2 SQIVND (reference sequence). V lost 3 bases and J 0 bases, leaving 13 bases between the germline ends. CDR3 residues: CASSIAAALSTDTQYF. The CDR3 nucleotides read TGTGCCAGTAGTATCGCGGCGGCCTTAAGCACAGATACGCAGTATTTT.

The chain uses TRBV9 and TRBJ1-4, with 9 bases fitting TRBD1. Germline loops: CDR1 SGDLS, CDR2 YYNGEE. The CDR3 length is 15 residues. J lost 6 bases, V lost 0 bases, and 3 bases had no gene match. The CDR3 loop is CASSVGGQGHEKLFF. As DNA, the CDR3 is TGTGCCAGCAGCGTAGGGGGACAGGGCCATGAAAAACTGTTTTTT. Together with reference TRBV9 and TRBJ1-4, the CDR3 gives the full variable domain: DSGVTQTPKHLITATGQRVTLRCSPRSGDLSVYWYQQSLDQGLQFLIQYYNGEERAKGNILERFSAQQFPDLHSELNLSSLELGDSALYFCASSVGGQGHEKLFFGSGTQLSVL.

The V and J genes are TRBV4-2 and TRBJ1-3; the match to TRBD1 covers 7 bases. CDR1 and CDR2 from the germline V gene are LGHNA and YNFKEQ. This CDR3 has 19 amino acids. V was clipped by 0 bases and J by 0 bases; unmatched bases: 11. CDR3 coding DNA: TGTGCCAGCAGCCAAGATTGGAGACAGGGATTAGTCTCTGGAAACACCATATATTTT. Translation: CASSQDWRQGLVSGNTIYF.

This sequence joins TRBV19 and TRBJ1-3, with unresolved D. This CDR3 is 14 amino acids long. The germline V and J ends were trimmed by 4 bases and 0 bases, with 7 bases remaining between them. The germline V gene encodes CDR1 LNHDA and CDR2 SQIVND (reference sequence). As DNA, the CDR3 is TGTGCCAGTAGTAGGGCCAGCTCTGGAAACACCATATATTTT. Translating gives CASSRASSGNTIYF.

The J gene is TRBJ2-2, the V gene TRBV29-1; 9 bases are shared with TRBD2. The length of the CDR3 is 15 residues. CDR1 is SQVTM and CDR2 is ANQGSEA in the germline V gene. Trimming took 4 bases from V and 1 from J; bases not matched to a gene: 4. CDR3 amino acids: CSVGERGVNTGELFF. CDR3 bases: TGCAGCGTTGGGGAGCGGGGGGTGAACACCGGGGAGCTGTTTTTT.

The rearrangement uses TRBV14 and TRBJ1-5; no reliable D call. V lost 0 bases and J 4 bases, leaving 4 bases between the germline ends. The CDR3 covers 13 residues. Per germline, CDR1 SGHDN and CDR2 FVKESK. CDR3 DNA: TGTGCCAGCAGCCAAGATCGGAATCAGCCCCAGCATTTT. Its translation: CASSQDRNQPQHF.

The CDR3 sequence is CASSHNTGSYNEQFF. The CDR3 DNA sequence: TGCGCCAGCAGCCACAATACGGGGTCCTACAATGAGCAGTTCTTC. This sequence joins TRBV4-3 and TRBJ2-1, with D possibly matching TRBD2 (5 bases). Trimming stripped 3 bases from V and 1 base from J, with 10 bases between. The germline V gene has CDR1 LGHNA and CDR2 YSLEER. The CDR3 sequence is 15 residues long.

This chain links TRBV4-1 with TRBJ1-1, with 9 bases that match TRBD1. The CDR3 spans 17 residues. Trimming cost V 2 bases and J 6 bases; bases outside gene matches: 13. The germline V gene encodes CDR1 MGHRA and CDR2 YSYEKL. For the CDR3, the DNA is TGCGCCAGCAGCCAATGGACAGGGGAGGTGTTGTTTTCTGAAGCTTTCTTT. The encoded protein is CASSQWTGEVLFSEAFF.

The chain joins TRBV28 to TRBJ1-5; the D is unclear. Germline loops: CDR1 MDHEN, CDR2 SYDVKM. The CDR3 totals 15 residues. Trimming removed 2 bases from V and 0 bases from J, with 8 bases in between. CDR3 nucleotides: TGTGCCAGCAGTTTAGGAGGTCTTAGCAATCAGCCCCAGCATTTT. This translates into CASSLGGLSNQPQHF. The full variable domain, rest sourced from reference TRBV28 and TRBJ1-5, is DVKVTQSSRYLVKRTGEKVFLECVQDMDHENMFWYRQDPGLGLRLIYFSYDVKMKEKGDIPEGYSVSREKKERFSLILESASTNQTSMYLCASSLGGLSNQPQHFGDGTRLSIL.